This T cell receptor beta chain was identified during a study of blood T cells in healthy people across ages. As for this clonotype: Its antigen is unidentified.

Broader study findings: Older age coincided with a roughly linear decline in TCR beta diversity per million T cells. Observed TCR beta diversity showed a strong correlation with the percentage of naive T cells as measured by flow cytometry.

Germline CDR1 and CDR2: SGHTA and FQGNSA. Germline trimming cut 7 bases from V and 2 bases from J; bases unmatched to any gene: 7. The CDR3 spans 16 residues. The use of a sample-barcoded 5' primer and a J-beta primer mix characterized a second PCR of about 6 to 12 cycles. Using its own MiXCR run on the 5' RACE reads, TCRdb lists one record per CDR3 protein. The repertoire holds roughly 1,700,000 distinct CDR3 sequences, with over 25% as singletons. The chain joins TRBV7-2 to TRBJ2-5; 13 bases agree with TRBD2. Sequencing was performed on blood. The source is a woman aged 25 to 39 in good health. CDR3 residues: CASTGLAGVRQETQYF. The CDR3 region has the DNA TGTGCCAGCACAGGACTAGCGGGGGTCAGACAAGAGACCCAGTACTTC.